The entry that follows covers one TCR beta chain sequence. Germline lookup yields CDR1 DFQATT and CDR2 SNEGSKA (reference sequence). This CDR3 is built from 15 residues. V lost 6 bases to trimming and J lost 2 bases; unmatched junction nucleotides: 9. Primers used in a second PCR of roughly 6 to 12 cycles were a sample-barcoded 5' primer and a J-beta primer mix. MiXCR was run by TCRdb on the 5' RACE reads, yielding one entry per CDR3 protein. The repertoire holds roughly 1,500,000 distinct CDR3 sequences, with around 39% as singletons. Samples each had at least 5 micrograms of total RNA extracted. This sample stems from a study of blood T cells in healthy people across ages.

Sequenced material: blood. The genes are TRBV20-1 and TRBJ1-5, with TRBD1 identical over 8 bases. The TCR was taken from a woman between 18 and 30 years old in good health. The CDR3 bases are TGCAGTGCGATCCCAGGACAGGGAGGCAATCAGCCCCAGCATTTT. It encodes CSAIPGQGGNQPQHF.